This TCR beta chain was profiled in a study of identical twins. Study results and limitations: It was out-of-frame TCR alpha sharing in monozygotic twins that models underestimated. Diverse VJ usage suggested most zero-insertion clonotypes were not invariant T cells.

This CDR3 has 13 residues. V was cut by 5 bases and J by 2 bases, with 8 bases left in between. CDR1 SEHNR and CDR2 FQNEAQ come from the germline V gene (reference sequence). A universal primer site arose from template switching, and cDNA bore unique molecular identifiers. TCRdb ran MiXCR on the 5' RACE reads and lists one entry per CDR3 protein. The data hold 310,000 or so distinct CDR3 sequences, with approximately 8% observed a single time. This clonotype was counted at least ten times. Antigen unknown. This sample was also put to use in a study of yellow fever vaccine responses in identical twins. That source reports: Each twin's T cell response to the vaccine was reported to look partly convergent and partly personalized.

This clonotype originated in a young woman in good health. The chain joins TRBV7-9 to TRBJ2-3; D remains ambiguous. Sequencing used memory (CD45RO+) T cells sorted from blood. The CDR3 spells CASSHGVTDTQYF. As DNA, the CDR3 is TGTGCCAGCAGCCACGGAGTCACAGATACGCAGTATTTT.